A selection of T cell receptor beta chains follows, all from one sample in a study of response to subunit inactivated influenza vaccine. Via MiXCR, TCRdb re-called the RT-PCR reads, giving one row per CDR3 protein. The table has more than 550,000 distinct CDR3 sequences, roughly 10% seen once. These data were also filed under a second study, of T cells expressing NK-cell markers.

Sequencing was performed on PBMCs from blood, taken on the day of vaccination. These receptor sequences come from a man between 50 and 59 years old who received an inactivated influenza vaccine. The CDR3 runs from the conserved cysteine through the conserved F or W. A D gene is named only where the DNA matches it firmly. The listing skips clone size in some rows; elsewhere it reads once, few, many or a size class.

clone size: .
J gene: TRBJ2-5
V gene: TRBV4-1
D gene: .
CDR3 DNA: TGCGCCAGCAGCCAAGATAGTATCGGCCGAAGGAAAGAGACCCAGTACTTC
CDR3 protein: CASSQDSIGRRKETQYF

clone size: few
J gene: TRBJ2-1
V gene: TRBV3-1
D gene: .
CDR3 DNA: TGTGCCAGCAGCCAAGTGCCTACCGGCGGGCAGTTCTTC
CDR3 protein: CASSQVPTGGQFF

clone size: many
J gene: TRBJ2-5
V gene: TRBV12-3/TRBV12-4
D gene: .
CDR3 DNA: TGTGCCAGCAGTCCAAGGGACGGATCAATTGTCCAGTACTTC
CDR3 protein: CASSPRDGSIVQYF

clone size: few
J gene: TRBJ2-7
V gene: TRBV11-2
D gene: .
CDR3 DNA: TGTGCCAGCAGCTACCGGGATGGGGTCTACGAGCAGTACTTC
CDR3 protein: CASSYRDGVYEQYF

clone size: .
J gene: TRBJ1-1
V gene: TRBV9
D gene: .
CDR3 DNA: TGTGCCAGCAGCGTAGAAGGGGTAACTGAAGCTTTCTTT
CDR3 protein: CASSVEGVTEAFF

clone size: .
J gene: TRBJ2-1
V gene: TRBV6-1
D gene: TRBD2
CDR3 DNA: TGTGCCAGCACAAAACCGGGGACTAGCGGGACAAATGAGCAGTTCTTC
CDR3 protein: CASTKPGTSGTNEQFF

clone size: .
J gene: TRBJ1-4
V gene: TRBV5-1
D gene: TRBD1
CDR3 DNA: TGCGCCAGCAGCCTGCATGGGACAGATGCAACTAATGAAAAACTGTTTTTT
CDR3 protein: CASSLHGTDATNEKLFF

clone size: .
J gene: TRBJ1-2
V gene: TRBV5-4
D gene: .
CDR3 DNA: TGTGCCAGCAGCTCCGGGAAGAACTATGGCTACACCTTC
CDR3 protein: CASSSGKNYGYTF

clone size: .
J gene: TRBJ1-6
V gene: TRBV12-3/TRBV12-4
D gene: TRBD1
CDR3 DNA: TGTGCCAGCAGCCCCGGGACAGGCGTTTATAATTCACCCCTCCACTTT
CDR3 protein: CASSPGTGVYNSPLHF

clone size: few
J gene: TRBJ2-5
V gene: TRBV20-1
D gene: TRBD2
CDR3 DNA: TGCAGTGCTGTGACTAGCGGGAGGGCCTTTGAGACCCAGTACTTC
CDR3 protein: CSAVTSGRAFETQYF

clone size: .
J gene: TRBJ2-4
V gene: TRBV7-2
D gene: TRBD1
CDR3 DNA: TGTGCCAGCAGCCCTCGACAGGGGGCGTACATTCAGTACTTC
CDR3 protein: CASSPRQGAYIQYF

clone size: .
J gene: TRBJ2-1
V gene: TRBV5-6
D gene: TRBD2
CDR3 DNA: TGTGCCAGCAGCTTTGGGGGGGGAACCTACAATGAGCAGTTCTTC
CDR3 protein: CASSFGGGTYNEQFF

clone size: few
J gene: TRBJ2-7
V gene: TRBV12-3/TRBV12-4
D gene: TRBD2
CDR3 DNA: TGTGCCAGCAGTAAACGGCGGGGGGCAACGCGGGATAGCTTGTTCTACGAGCAGTACTTC
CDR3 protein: CASSKRRGATRDSLFYEQYF

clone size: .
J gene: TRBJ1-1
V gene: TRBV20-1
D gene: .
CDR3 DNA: TGCAGTGCTAACTCAGGGGCGGAAACTGAAGCTTTCTTT
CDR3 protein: CSANSGAETEAFF

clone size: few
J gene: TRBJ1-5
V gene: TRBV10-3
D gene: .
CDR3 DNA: TGTGCCATCAGCCAGAATAGCAATCAGCCCCAGCATTTT
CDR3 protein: CAISQNSNQPQHF

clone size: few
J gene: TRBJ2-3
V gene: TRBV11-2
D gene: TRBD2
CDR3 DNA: TGTGCCAGCACCCGTAGCGGGGGAAGCACAGATACGCAGTATTTT
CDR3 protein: CASTRSGGSTDTQYF

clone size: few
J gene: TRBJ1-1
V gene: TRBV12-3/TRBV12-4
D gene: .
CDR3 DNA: TGTGCCAGCAGATTACCCGGGGCCGGGAACACTGAAGCTTTCTTT
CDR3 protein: CASRLPGAGNTEAFF

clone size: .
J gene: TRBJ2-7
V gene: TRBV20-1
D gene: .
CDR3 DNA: TGCAGTGCTCTCTCCTCGGGGATATACGAGCAGTACTTC
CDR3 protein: CSALSSGIYEQYF

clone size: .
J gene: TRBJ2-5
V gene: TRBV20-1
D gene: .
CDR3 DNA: TGCAGTGCTAGTTCTGCGCAGGAGACCCAGTACTTC
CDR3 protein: CSASSAQETQYF

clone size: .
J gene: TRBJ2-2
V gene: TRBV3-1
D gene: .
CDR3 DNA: TGTGCCAGCAGCCAAGCGACCGGGGAGCTGTTTTTT
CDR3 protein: CASSQATGELFF

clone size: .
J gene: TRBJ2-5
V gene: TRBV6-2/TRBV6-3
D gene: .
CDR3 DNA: TGTGCCAGCAGACCCGGACACCTCAAATTCCAAGAGACCCAGTACTTC
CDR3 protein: CASRPGHLKFQETQYF

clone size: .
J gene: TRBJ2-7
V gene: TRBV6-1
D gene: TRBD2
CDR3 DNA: TGTGCCAGCAGTGGAAAGACTAGCGGGAGCTTGTACGAGCAGTACTTC
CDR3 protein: CASSGKTSGSLYEQYF

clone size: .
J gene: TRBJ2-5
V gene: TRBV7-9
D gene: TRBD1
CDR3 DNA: TGTGCCAGCAGCTTGCAGGGGGCCATACAAGAGACCCAGTACTTC
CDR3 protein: CASSLQGAIQETQYF

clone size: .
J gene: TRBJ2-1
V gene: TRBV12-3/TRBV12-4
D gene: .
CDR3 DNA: TGTGCCAGCAGTTGGACTACCACCTACAATGAGCAGTTCTTC
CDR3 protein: CASSWTTTYNEQFF

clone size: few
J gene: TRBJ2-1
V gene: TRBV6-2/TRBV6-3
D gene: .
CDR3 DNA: TGTGCCAGCAGTTACCTTCGGCAGACTGGAGACTACAATGAGCAGTTCTTC
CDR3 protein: CASSYLRQTGDYNEQFF

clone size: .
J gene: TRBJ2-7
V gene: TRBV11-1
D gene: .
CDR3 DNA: TGTGCCAGCAGCTTGGCAGGGCGTCGCGAGCAGTACTTC
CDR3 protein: CASSLAGRREQYF

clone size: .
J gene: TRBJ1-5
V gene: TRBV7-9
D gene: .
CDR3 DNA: TGTGCCAGCAGCCAGGCGGCAATGCAGCCCCAGCATTTT
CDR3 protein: CASSQAAMQPQHF

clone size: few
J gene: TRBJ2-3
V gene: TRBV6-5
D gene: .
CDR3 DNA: TGTGCCAGCAGTTACTCGATTTTATCGGGTGGACGCACAGATACGCAGTATTTT
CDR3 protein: CASSYSILSGGRTDTQYF

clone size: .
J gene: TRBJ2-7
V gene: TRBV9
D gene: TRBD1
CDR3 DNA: TGTGCCAGCAGCGCCCAGGGACAGACCTACGAGCAGTACTTC
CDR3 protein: CASSAQGQTYEQYF

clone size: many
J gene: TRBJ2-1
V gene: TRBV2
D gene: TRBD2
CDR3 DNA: TGTACCTGCAGTTTCGGGCCTGTCGGCGGGAGGATACCCTACAATGAGCAGTTCTTC
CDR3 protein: CTCSFGPVGGRIPYNEQFF

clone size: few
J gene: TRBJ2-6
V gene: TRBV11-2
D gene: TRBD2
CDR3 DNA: TGTGCCATTCCGGGGGGATTACTCGACTCTGGGGCCAACGTCCTGACTTTC
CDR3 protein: CAIPGGLLDSGANVLTF

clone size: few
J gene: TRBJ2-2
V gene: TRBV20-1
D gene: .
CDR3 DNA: TGCAGTGCTAGAAGGGGGGCCAGCACCGGGGAGCTGTTTTTT
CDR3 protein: CSARRGASTGELFF

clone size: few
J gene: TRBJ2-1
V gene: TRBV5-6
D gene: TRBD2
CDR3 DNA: TGTGCCAGCAGCTACTCTAGCGGGGGGGACTTCTTC
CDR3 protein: CASSYSSGGDFF

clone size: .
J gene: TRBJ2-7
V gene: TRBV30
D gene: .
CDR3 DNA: TGTGCCTGGATGACGGTCGGCTACGAGCAGTACTTC
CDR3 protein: CAWMTVGYEQYF

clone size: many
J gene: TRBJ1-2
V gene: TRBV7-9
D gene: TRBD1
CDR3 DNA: TGTGCCAGCGAGGGACAGGGAGGTGGCTACACCTTC
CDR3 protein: CASEGQGGGYTF

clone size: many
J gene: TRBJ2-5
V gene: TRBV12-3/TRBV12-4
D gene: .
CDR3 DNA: TGTGCCAGCAGTCGGGCCGGGACGGAAGAGACCCAGTACTTC
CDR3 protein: CASSRAGTEETQYF

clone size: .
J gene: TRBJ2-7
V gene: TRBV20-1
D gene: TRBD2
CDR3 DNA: TGCAGTGCTAGAGACGTATCCGGGAGGCTAAACGAGCAGTACTTC
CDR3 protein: CSARDVSGRLNEQYF

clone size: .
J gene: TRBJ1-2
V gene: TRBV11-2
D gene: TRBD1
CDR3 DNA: TGTGCCAGCAGCTTACGAGGGGGCCTCTATGGCTACACCTTC
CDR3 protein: CASSLRGGLYGYTF

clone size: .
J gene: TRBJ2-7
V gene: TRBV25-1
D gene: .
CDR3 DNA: TGTGCCAGCAGTGACCCCAGGTCCGCAGGAACCGAGCAGTACTTC
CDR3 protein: CASSDPRSAGTEQYF

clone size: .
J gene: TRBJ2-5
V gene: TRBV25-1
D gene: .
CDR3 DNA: TGTGCCAGCAGTGAATCAACTGGGGAGACCCAGTACTTC
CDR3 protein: CASSESTGETQYF

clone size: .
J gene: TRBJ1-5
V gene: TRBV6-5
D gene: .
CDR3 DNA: TGTGCCAGCAGTTACAGCGCGGTTAGCAATCAGCCCCAGCATTTT
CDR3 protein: CASSYSAVSNQPQHF

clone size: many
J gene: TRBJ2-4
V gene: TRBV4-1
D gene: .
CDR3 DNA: TGCGCCAGCAGCCAAGATTCGGCGGAGCTAAACATTCAGTACTTC
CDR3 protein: CASSQDSAELNIQYF

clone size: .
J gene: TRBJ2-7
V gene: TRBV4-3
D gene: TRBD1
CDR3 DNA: TGCGCCAGCAGCCAAGGACAGGGGGCGCGGTACGAGCAGTACTTC
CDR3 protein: CASSQGQGARYEQYF

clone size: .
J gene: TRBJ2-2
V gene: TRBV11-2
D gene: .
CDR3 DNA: TGTGCCAGCAGCTCTGGACCCTTGAATCCGAACACCGGGGAGCTGTTTTTT
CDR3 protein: CASSSGPLNPNTGELFF

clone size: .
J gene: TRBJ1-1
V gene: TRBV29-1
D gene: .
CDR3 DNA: TGCAGCGTTGACCCGGCAGGCACTGAAGCTTTCTTT
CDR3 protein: CSVDPAGTEAFF

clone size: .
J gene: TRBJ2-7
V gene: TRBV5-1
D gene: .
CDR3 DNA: TGCGCCAGCAGCGGAGAGGGGCAAGAGCAGTACTTC
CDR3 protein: CASSGEGQEQYF

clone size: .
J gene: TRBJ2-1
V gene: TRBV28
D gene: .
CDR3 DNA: TGTGCCAGCAGCCCCTCCGCGGGCAATGAGCAGTTCTTC
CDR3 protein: CASSPSAGNEQFF

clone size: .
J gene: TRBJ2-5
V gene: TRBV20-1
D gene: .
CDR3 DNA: TGCAGTGCCCCTTCGGTAAGGGGAACTCTTTTCCAAGAGACCCAGTACTTC
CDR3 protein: CSAPSVRGTLFQETQYF